This T cell receptor (beta chain) was captured by sequencing in a study of CD8 T cells in Susac syndrome. The V end was cut by 2 bases, the J end by 5 bases, with 18 bases between. Germline CDR1 reads GTSNPN; CDR2 reads SVGIG (reference sequence). The CDR3 extends over 15 amino acids. The individuals used as controls were healthy donors who had been matched for both age and sex. An input of 0.5 to 1 ug of RNA was subjected to reverse transcription using random hexamers. immunoSEQ multiplex PCR amplified TCR beta CDR3 across 54 Vbeta, 13 Jbeta. MiXCR was run by TCRdb on the immunoSEQ multiplex PCR reads, yielding one entry per CDR3 protein. The sample yields approximately 160,000 distinct CDR3 sequences, 90% to 95% seen once.

This clonotype was sampled from a human donor in good health. J is TRBJ2-5 and V is TRBV30; no clear D. The sequencing sample was made of CD4+ T cells from PBMCs. The CDR3 loop reads CAWSPTDRLGETQYF. The CDR3 DNA reads as TGTGCCTGGAGTCCGACGGACCGCCTCGGGGAGACCCAGTACTTC.